The 17 T cell receptor beta chains given below trace back to one sample, sequenced in a study of blood T cell repertoires in COVID-19. Using immunoSEQ multiplex PCR, the repertoire was profiled, and TCRdb retains in-frame clones only, with some absent. The sample has some 240,000 clones, just under 85% seen once; the top ten hold over 8%. The sequencing input was peripheral blood. These receptors were collected from an elderly woman with acute or convalescent COVID-19.

The chain employs TRBV19 and TRBJ1-5; maybe TRBD1 (5 bases). The germline CDR1 and CDR2 sequences are LNHDA and SQIVND (reference sequence). The length of the CDR3 is 14 residues. Trimming cost V 4 bases and J 5 bases, with 12 bases left between them. The CDR3 DNA is TGTGCCAGTAGTACGACAGAGCATGATCAGCCCCAGCATTTT. This codes for CASSTTEHDQPQHF.

Only one count was recorded for this clone. The chain joins TRBV28 to TRBJ2-1; D gene unclear. The V end was cut by 7 bases, the J end by 7 bases, with 8 bases between. Germline assignment: CDR1 MDHEN and CDR2 SYDVKM. This CDR3 is built from 11 residues. CDR3 in amino acids: CASMRRNEQFF. Written as DNA, the CDR3 is TGTGCCAGCATGCGGAGAAATGAGCAGTTCTTC.

The chain is built from TRBV21-1 and TRBJ2-1; no check of the table's D call, TRBD2, against the DNA was made. TRBV21-1 is deemed a pseudogene. This CDR3 contains 16 residues. CDR3 loop: CASRPGTSFRHNEQFF. The CDR3 DNA sequence: TGTGCCAGCAGGCCCGGGACTAGCTTTCGACACAATGAGCAGTTCTTC.

Notes on this clone: The junction departs from the called germline gene at one end, perhaps through a read error. The rearrangement joins TRBV9 to TRBJ2-1, with TRBD2 identical over 8 bases. The germline gives CDR1 SGDLS, CDR2 YYNGEE. The CDR3 covers 16 residues. In nucleotides, the CDR3 is TGTGCCAGCAGCGGCCTTCGCGGGGGGTCCTTCAATGAGCAGTTCTTC. It translates to CASSGLRGGSFNEQFF.

This chain uses TRBV6-5 with TRBJ1-2, with TRBD1 identical over 9 bases. J lost 4 bases, V lost 8 bases, and 5 bases had no gene match. CDR1 and CDR2 (germline): MNHEY, SVGAGI. The CDR3 loop spans 13 amino acids. Written as DNA, the CDR3 is TGTGCCAGCGGAGGGACAGGGATCTATGGCTACACCTTC. As protein: CASGGTGIYGYTF.

This chain joins TRBV5-6 and TRBJ1-2; 8 nucleotides align to TRBD1. The CDR3 runs 15 residues. Germline lookup yields CDR1 SGHDT and CDR2 YYEEEE. Losses at the gene ends were 3 bases for V and 4 bases for J; bases not matched to a gene: 8. The CDR3 reads CASSSGQGGGYGYTF. CDR3 DNA sequence: TGTGCCAGCAGCTCAGGACAGGGTGGGGGCTATGGCTACACCTTC.

This clone occurred a few times. The chain employs TRBV5-1 and TRBJ2-1, with 9 nucleotides matching TRBD2. From germline, CDR1 is SGHRS and CDR2 YFSETQ. The CDR3 spans 15 residues. V trimming: 3 bases; J trimming: 7 bases; junction bases outside the gene matches: 8. The CDR3 loop is CASSSSGAVGNEQFF. As DNA, the CDR3 is TGCGCCAGCAGCTCTAGCGGGGCGGTGGGGAATGAGCAGTTCTTC.

The V call is TRBV25-1, the J call TRBJ2-5; no definite D call. Germline CDR1 is MGHDK and CDR2 is SYGVNS. V lost 1 base, J lost 13 bases, and 10 bases lay in between. The CDR3 is 11 residues long. Here the CDR3 DNA reads TGTGCCAGCAGTGAATTGACCCAGCGGTACTTC. It encodes CASSELTQRYF.

This rearrangement joins TRBV6-5 to TRBJ1-3, with a weak D call TRBD1 (6 bases). CDR1 is MNHEY, CDR2 SVGAGI, per germline. V dropped 6 bases and J dropped 8 bases, with 14 bases sitting between them. The CDR3 runs to 13 residues. The CDR3 DNA reads TGTGCCAGCAGCCTGGGACAAAAGGACACCATATATTTT. As protein: CASSLGQKDTIYF.

V and J are TRBV3-1 (or the pseudogene TRBV3-2) and TRBJ2-5; 8 bases line up with TRBD2. The CDR3 extends over 18 amino acids. The trim removed 0 bases at V and 2 bases at J, leaving 11 bases unmatched. Germline loops: CDR1 LGHDT, CDR2 YNNKEL (reference sequence). CDR3 DNA: TGTGCCAGCAGCCAAGACGGTACGGGGGGGCTTGAGCAAGAGACCCAGTACTTC. This translates into CASSQDGTGGLEQETQYF.

V and J are TRBV3-1 (or the pseudogene TRBV3-2) and TRBJ2-5; 8 nucleotides match TRBD2. J lost 5 bases, V lost 4 bases, and 6 bases had no gene match. CDR3 size: 14 residues. CDR1 and CDR2 from the germline V gene are LGHDT and YNNKEL (reference sequence). CDR3 sequence: CASSLRGGRETQYF. DNA for the CDR3: TGTGCCAGCAGCCTTCGGGGGGGCAGGGAGACCCAGTACTTC.

This rearrangement joins TRBV30 to TRBJ1-2; 8 bases align to TRBD1. Germline-derived CDR1 and CDR2 are GTSNPN and SVGIG (reference sequence). The ends lost 2 bases at V and 5 bases at J; junction bases unmatched: 7. There are 14 residues in the CDR3. CDR3 coding DNA: TGTGCCTGGAGTCGGACAGGGACCGTATATGGCTACACCTTC. Its protein is CAWSRTGTVYGYTF.

V and J are TRBV27 and TRBJ2-6; TRBD1 is a possible D gene (6 bases). Germline CDR1 and CDR2: MNHEY and SMNVEV (reference sequence). The CDR3 runs 18 residues. Between the trimmed V and J ends, which lost 4 bases and 0 bases, there was a span of 16 bases. The CDR3 spells CASSSVGQGYSGANVLTF. The DNA for the CDR3 is TGTGCCAGCAGTTCAGTTGGGCAGGGGTACTCTGGGGCCAACGTCCTGACTTTC.

Only a few counts were recorded for this clone. The chain joins TRBV5-5 to TRBJ1-1; maybe TRBD1 (6 bases). The CDR3 covers 15 residues. Per the germline V gene, CDR1 is SGHKS and CDR2 is YYEKEE (reference sequence). V gave up 3 bases and J gave up 5 bases, with 17 bases separating them. The CDR3 is CASSYIQGRGTEAFF. The CDR3 coding sequence is TGTGCCAGCAGCTATATACAGGGTCGGGGAACTGAAGCTTTCTTT.

This sequence joins TRBV20-1 and TRBJ1-1; D gene unclear. The V gene's germline CDR1 is DFQATT and CDR2 SNEGSKA (reference sequence). The CDR3 extends over 14 amino acids. The V end was cut by 3 bases, the J end by 5 bases, with 16 bases between. CDR3 bases: TGCAGTGCTAGTCATCCCACGGTTGGTACTGAAGCTTTCTTT. Translating gives CSASHPTVGTEAFF.

The J gene is TRBJ1-4, the V gene TRBV27; 8 nucleotides agree with TRBD1. The CDR3 loop spans 14 amino acids. Per germline, CDR1 MNHEY and CDR2 SMNVEV (reference sequence). The trim removed 8 bases at V and 10 bases at J, leaving 12 bases unmatched. This CDR3 is CASGPDRGERKLFF. CDR3 coding DNA: TGTGCCAGCGGTCCAGACAGGGGAGAGAGAAAACTGTTTTTT.

To note about this clone: The sample contains more than one DNA sequence encoding this CDR3. V usage is TRBV5-1 and J usage is TRBJ1-2; tentatively, D is TRBD1 (6 bases). The germline CDR1 and CDR2 sequences are SGHRS and YFSETQ. The V and J ends lost 0 bases and 4 bases respectively, with 7 bases between them. The CDR3 sequence is 13 residues long. CDR3 protein: CASSLDRAYGYTF. In DNA form, the CDR3 reads TGCGCCAGCAGCTTGGACAGGGCCTATGGCTACACCTTC.